The 21 T cell receptor beta chains listed next were all sequenced from one sample in a study of blood T cells in healthy people across ages. Sample-barcoded 5' priming and a J-beta primer mix drove a second PCR of about 6 to 12 cycles. In TCRdb, the 5' RACE reads were re-called with MiXCR into one record per CDR3 protein. The data contain 1.5 million to 2 million distinct CDR3 sequences, roughly 27% of them seen just once; the ten biggest clones take up 7.7%. The material sequenced was blood. The receptors derive from a woman in her twenties or thirties in good health.

This clonotype occurred a few times. J is TRBJ2-7 and V is TRBV19; tentative D call: TRBD1 (5 bases). Trimming pared 3 bases from V and 6 bases from J, leaving 18 bases between. The germline gives CDR1 LNHDA, CDR2 SQIVND (reference sequence). CDR3 size: 15 residues. This chain's CDR3 is CASSMQGSTGSEQYF. In DNA form, the CDR3 reads TGTGCCAGTAGTATGCAGGGCTCAACGGGCTCCGAGCAGTACTTC.

This clonotype was detected only a few times. This chain uses TRBV7-9 with TRBJ2-5; D assignment may be TRBD1 or TRBD2 (6 bases each). V lost 6 bases, J lost 4 bases, and 18 bases lay in between. CDR3 length: 15 residues. Germline loops: CDR1 SEHNR, CDR2 FQNEAQ (reference sequence). This CDR3 is CASRGGTQTGETQYF. The CDR3 DNA is TGTGCCAGCAGAGGCGGGACACAGACAGGAGAGACCCAGTACTTC.

The genes are TRBV2 and TRBJ2-3; possible D gene TRBD1, 5 bases. The ends were cut back, 6 bases at V and 5 bases at J, with 9 bases in the middle. The germline V gene encodes CDR1 SNHLY and CDR2 FYNNEI. CDR3 length: 12 residues. CDR3 residues: CASRTRVDTQYF. Here the CDR3 DNA reads TGTGCCAGCAGAACCAGGGTAGATACGCAGTATTTT.

In DNA form, the CDR3 reads TGTGCCAGCAGAGCACAGGGTGGGAACTATGGCTACACCTTC. Protein: CASRAQGGNYGYTF. The rearrangement joins TRBV12-3 or TRBV12-4 to TRBJ1-2; maybe TRBD1 (6 bases). V was clipped by 6 bases and J by 2 bases, with 13 bases between them. CDR3 length: 14 amino acids.

This clonotype showed up just a few times. The J gene is TRBJ2-3, the V gene TRBV4-3, with D perhaps matching TRBD2 (5 bases). The CDR3 has 15 amino acids. With 3 bases removed from V and 1 base from J, the gap between germline ends came to 11 bases. Germline V gene sequence: CDR1 LGHNA, CDR2 YSLEER. CDR3 coding DNA: TGCGCCAGCAGCCAGAGGGCCGTTGGCACAGATACGCAGTATTTT. Translating it yields CASSQRAVGTDTQYF.

This clonotype was recorded at least ten times. CDR3 sequence: CASSYGGTGVEQYF. CDR3 coding DNA: TGTGCCAGCAGTTACGGGGGGACAGGGGTCGAGCAGTACTTC. This sequence joins TRBV6-6 and TRBJ2-7, with TRBD1 matching 10 bases. The ends lost 2 bases at V and 6 bases at J; junction bases unmatched: 4. Germline CDR1 is MNHNY and CDR2 is SVGAGI (reference sequence). The CDR3 spans 14 residues.

This clonotype was seen a handful of times. This chain joins TRBV5-1 and TRBJ2-7, with 9 positions matching TRBD1. The CDR3 consists of 13 residues. The germline gives CDR1 SGHRS, CDR2 YFSETQ. J gave up 5 bases and V 6 bases, and 6 bases lay outside the gene matches. The CDR3 region is CASTRGQGNEQYF. DNA for the CDR3: TGCGCCAGCACCCGAGGACAGGGGAACGAGCAGTACTTC.

The rearrangement joins TRBV24-1 to TRBJ2-2; no clear D gene. CDR3 length: 12 amino acids. V lost 1 base and J lost 7, with 3 bases in between. Looked up from germline, CDR1 is KGHDR and CDR2 is SFDVKD. The CDR3 protein is CATSDFSGELFF. CDR3 DNA: TGTGCCACCAGTGATTTCAGCGGGGAGCTGTTTTTT.

There are a few counts of this clonotype. This rearrangement joins TRBV5-1 to TRBJ2-3, with D maybe TRBD2 (5 bases). The CDR3 covers 15 residues. The V end was cut by 4 bases, the J end by 2 bases, with 14 bases between. Germline V gene sequence: CDR1 SGHRS, CDR2 YFSETQ. The CDR3 reads CASSMTNGPTDTQYF. The CDR3 bases are TGCGCCAGCAGCATGACTAACGGACCCACAGATACGCAGTATTTT.

This clonotype showed up many times. This chain connects TRBV7-9 to TRBJ2-5, with D perhaps TRBD2 (6 bases). The CDR3 contains 15 residues. V was shortened by 5 bases and J by 4 bases, with 17 bases between the two germline ends. CDR1 is SEHNR and CDR2 is FQNEAQ in the germline V gene (reference sequence). CDR3 protein: CASSQLAGTPETQYF. DNA for the CDR3: TGTGCCAGCAGCCAACTAGCCGGGACTCCAGAGACCCAGTACTTC.

Regarding this clonotype: Since a much larger clone is just one base distant, this may be a read error. The gene calls are TRBV3-1 and TRBJ2-1; D remains ambiguous. Germline-derived CDR1 and CDR2 are LGHDT and YNNKEL (reference sequence). The CDR3 has 14 residues. Deletions cut 3 bases from V and 3 bases from J, with 9 bases between. The CDR3 sequence is CASSQLGCYNEQFF. The CDR3 nucleotides are TGTGCCAGCAGCCAGCTAGGCTGCTACAATGAGCAGTTCTTC.

The chain links TRBV12-5 to TRBJ2-1; D is unresolved. This CDR3 has 16 amino acids. Germline V CDR1 and CDR2: LGHNT, FRNRAP. Trimming removed 0 bases at V and 3 bases at J, with 12 bases between. In nucleotides, the CDR3 is TGTGCTAGTGGTTTGGTACCGGGCGGCTTCTACAATGAGCAGTTCTTC. This encodes CASGLVPGGFYNEQFF.

V gene TRBV5-4 combines with J gene TRBJ2-3, with D perhaps TRBD1 or TRBD2 (5 bases each). The CDR3 loop spans 15 amino acids. The V end was cut by 4 bases, the J end by 2 bases, with 14 bases between. Germline V gene lookup returns CDR1 SGHNT and CDR2 YYREEE (reference sequence). CDR3 nucleotide sequence: TGTGCCAGCAGCCACCCCGGGGCTACCACAGATACGCAGTATTTT. Encoded protein: CASSHPGATTDTQYF. Full variable domain (outside the CDR3, taken from reference TRBV5-4 and TRBJ2-3): ETGVTQSPTHLIKTRGQQVTLRCSSQSGHNTVSWYQQALGQGPQFIFQYYREEENGRGNFPPRFSGLQFPNYSSELNVNALELDDSALYLCASSHPGATTDTQYFGPGTRLTVL.

This clonotype was detected only a few times. This chain uses TRBV28 with TRBJ2-6; D gene ambiguous. The CDR3 loop spans 16 amino acids. The germline V gene encodes CDR1 MDHEN and CDR2 SYDVKM. V dropped 5 bases and J dropped 0 bases, with 11 bases sitting between them. The DNA of the CDR3 is TGTGCCAGCAGTCGCCCGGGCAGCTCTGGGGCCAACGTCCTGACTTTC. It yields the protein CASSRPGSSGANVLTF.

This CDR3 is CSASMTSGNQPQHF. Here the CDR3 DNA reads TGCAGTGCTAGCATGACGTCGGGCAATCAGCCCCAGCATTTT. The genes are TRBV20-1 and TRBJ1-5; D not certain. CDR1 DFQATT and CDR2 SNEGSKA come from the germline V gene (reference sequence). Trimming cost V 3 bases and J 2 bases, with 11 bases left between them. The CDR3 extends over 14 amino acids.

The chain carries TRBV9 and TRBJ1-4; no clear D gene. V gave up 4 bases and J gave up 5 bases, with 15 bases separating them. The V gene's germline CDR1 is SGDLS and CDR2 YYNGEE. This CDR3 contains 15 residues. The CDR3 sequence is CASSTRLGINEKLFF. CDR3 DNA sequence: TGTGCCAGCAGCACGCGACTCGGAATCAATGAAAAACTGTTTTTT.

Turning to this clonotype: An end of the junction does not agree with germline; a read error may underlie this. The rearrangement links TRBV7-9 to TRBJ1-1; D might be TRBD1 (6 bases). The CDR3 spans 13 residues. Germline V CDR1 and CDR2: SEHNR, FQNEAQ (reference sequence). The CDR3 sequence is CTSSLDGQYEAFF. The CDR3, as DNA: TGTACCAGCAGCTTAGATGGACAGTATGAAGCTTTCTTT.

V and J are TRBV25-1 and TRBJ1-1; TRBD1 matches 8 bases. Losses at the gene ends were 7 bases for V and 0 bases for J; bases not matched to a gene: 7. The CDR3 extends over 15 amino acids. CDR1 and CDR2 from the germline V gene are MGHDK and SYGVNS. This chain's CDR3 is CASTRGPGLNTEAFF. As DNA, the CDR3 is TGTGCCAGCACCAGGGGGCCAGGATTGAACACTGAAGCTTTCTTT.

V is TRBV12-3 or TRBV12-4 and J is TRBJ1-4; weak D call: TRBD1 (5 bases). The length of the CDR3 is 13 residues. Trimming removed 5 bases from V and 7 bases from J, with 11 bases in between. CDR3 in DNA: TGTGCCAGCAGTCGGGGGGGAAGTGAAAAACTGTTTTTT. Amino acids: CASSRGGSEKLFF.

This clonotype was seen a handful of times. CDR3 DNA sequence: TGTGCCAGCAGCTTAGAGACTAGCGGGACAGATACGCAGTATTTT. Amino acid sequence: CASSLETSGTDTQYF. The J gene is TRBJ2-3, the V gene TRBV7-6, with 10 bases matching TRBD2. Losses at the gene ends were 1 base for V and 3 bases for J; bases not matched to a gene: 1. Germline CDR1 reads SGHVS; CDR2 reads FNYEAQ. The CDR3 sequence is 15 residues long.

This clonotype showed up just a few times. The rearrangement uses TRBV6-2 or TRBV6-3 and TRBJ2-1; 9 nucleotides match TRBD2. The ends lost 7 bases at V and 4 bases at J; junction bases unmatched: 5. Germline V lookup: CDR1 MNHEY, CDR2 SVGEGT. CDR3 length equals 14 residues. The CDR3 sequence is CASNRLAAYNEQFF. The CDR3 DNA reads TGTGCCAGCAACAGACTAGCGGCTTACAATGAGCAGTTCTTC.